This T cell receptor (beta chain) was sequenced during a study of T cell responses to AZD1222 COVID-19 vaccine. Study results and caveats: Regions 160-218 and 743-854 dominated among vaccine-associated CD4 TCRs spanning spike. Possibly, clonal diversity was underestimated; donors were largely white British and included more females. The repertoires were collected only after the peak T cell response.

Using immunoSEQ multiplex PCR, the repertoire was profiled, and TCRdb retains in-frame clones only, with some absent. The profile shows roughly 200,000 clones, under 95% of them singletons. A remark on this clone: Its antigen is still unknown.

This material consisted of peripheral blood, taken on day 0 of MenACWY control vaccination. The receptor was derived from an adult in good health.

The CDR3 here is CASRGTSGQGDYGYTF. The DNA of the CDR3 is TGTGCCAGCAGGGGTACCTCGGGACAGGGGGACTATGGCTACACCTTC. The genes are TRBV27 and TRBJ1-2; 11 nucleotides agree with TRBD1. CDR1 is MNHEY, CDR2 SMNVEV, per germline (reference sequence). With 6 bases clipped from V and 3 bases from J, the junction kept 9 bases outside the gene matches. The CDR3 has 16 residues.